This is a list of T cell receptor beta chains from one sample in a study of T cell responses to AZD1222 COVID-19 vaccine. Sequenced by immunoSEQ multiplex PCR; TCRdb stores in-frame clones only, minus some. The sample records about 180,000 clones, around 90% being singletons. This specimen consisted of peripheral blood, obtained 28 days after the second AZD1222 dose. The receptors here all came from an adult who received the AZD1222 COVID-19 vaccine. Both conserved end residues are part of each CDR3. Each record gives: J gene, V gene, CDR3 protein.

TRBJ1-2,TRBV7-9,CASSLDRYHYGYTF
TRBJ1-1,TRBV27,CASRELGANTEAFF
TRBJ1-5,TRBV2,CASRYTGNQPQHF
TRBJ1-1,TRBV29-1,CSVVGGRNTEAFF
TRBJ2-1,TRBV12-5,CASAKDSTYNEQFF
TRBJ2-7,TRBV7-3,CASSLSPGLEYEQYF
TRBJ1-4,TRBV9,CASSDQGATNEKLFF
TRBJ1-6,TRBV12-5,CASGRDLNSPLHF
TRBJ1-3,TRBV19,CASSLLPGQVFSGNTIYF
TRBJ1-5,TRBV18,CASVADANQPQHF
TRBJ2-5,TRBV9,CASSPRGGTQETQYF
TRBJ2-7,TRBV28,CASSLWEGMMGEQYF
TRBJ1-1,TRBV19,CASKGEGYTEAFF
TRBJ1-2,TRBV4-3,CASSQSGGGHTISYGYTF
TRBJ1-5,TRBV4-3,CASSQGDQPQHF
TRBJ1-5,TRBV30,CAWSAPSNQPQHF
TRBJ2-7,TRBV27,CASSWKEVGPYEQYF
TRBJ1-5,TRBV9,CASSVAIGQPQHF
TRBJ2-2,TRBV7-2,CASSLVLSGATGELFF
TRBJ1-6,TRBV2,CASSQGRRNSPLHF
TRBJ1-1,TRBV18,CASSPRQGEAFF
TRBJ1-4,TRBV5-5,CASSPQRGRANEKLFF
TRBJ1-3,TRBV18,CASSPQTGKADTIYF
TRBJ1-2,TRBV20-1,CSMGVSYGYTF
TRBJ1-1,TRBV27,CASSSTSIRGFTEAFF
TRBJ2-3,TRBV19,CASRSRGGGGTDTQYF
TRBJ1-6,TRBV5-1,CASSLGDSKNSPLHF
TRBJ2-7,TRBV27,CASNLAGGISYEQYF
TRBJ1-5,TRBV4-1,CASSRQGVQPQHF
TRBJ1-2,TRBV5-1,CASSSVSSRDTSYTF
TRBJ2-5,TRBV5-1,CASSTIGTSTETQYF
TRBJ2-7,TRBV7-9,CASRQGHYEQYF
TRBJ2-7,TRBV2,CVTGPGQGYEQYF
TRBJ2-7,TRBV6-5,CASRETGETYEQYF
TRBJ2-5,TRBV19,CASSKGPLTQYF
TRBJ1-1,TRBV29-1,CSVEAEYTEAFF
TRBJ2-7,TRBV7-9,CASSSYQSSGRIYEQYF
TRBJ2-1,TRBV5-1,CASSSDRPGYNEQFF
TRBJ2-2,TRBV6-5,CASTPASDTGELFF
TRBJ1-3,TRBV19,CASSIGGSSDTIYF
TRBJ2-5,TRBV25-1,CASSESGSAPSETQYF
TRBJ1-6,TRBV18,CASLGDSGSPLHF
TRBJ2-2,TRBV19,CATLWRDGTGELFF
TRBJ2-4,TRBV5-4,CASSFGTDKAKNIQYF
TRBJ1-4,TRBV3-1/TRBV3-2,CASSQDRYTTNEKLFF
TRBJ1-2,TRBV5-6,CASSYPGTGGTNYGYTF
TRBJ2-3,TRBV2,CASSVSGGADTQYF
TRBJ1-2,TRBV7-9,CASSYDLLGYTF
TRBJ2-7,TRBV7-9,CASSHRRLAGGPPSYEQYF
TRBJ2-3,TRBV5-1,CASSEGLTDTQYF
TRBJ1-5,TRBV19,CASGQGARVDQPQHF
TRBJ2-3,TRBV18,CASSLRQGSGDTQYF
TRBJ1-2,TRBV7-6,CASSLGGSYGYTF
TRBJ1-4,TRBV7-8,CASSRGSSEKLFF
TRBJ2-3,TRBV7-3,CASSSPRLAGAADTQYF
TRBJ1-5,TRBV7-9,CASSLRGDGNQPQHF
TRBJ2-2,TRBV5-4,CASSLAGGSPEGSGELFF
TRBJ1-1,TRBV12-5,CASGLGILNTEAFF